A single T cell receptor beta chain is shown here with its context. Its target antigen remains unknown. The junction departs from germline at one end; a sequencing error may be responsible. This entry is derived from a study of T cell responses to AZD1222 COVID-19 vaccine (dated by TCRdb to the early 2020s). Study-wide context: A total of just over 230 trial participants underwent TCR sequencing, of whom approximately 210 received two doses of AZD1222 and around 26 received two doses of the MenACWY control vaccine. Enrollment into the trials was organized by age into subgroups of 18-55, 56-69 and 70-plus years, and those subgroups contained 148, 28 and 57 TCR-sequenced participants, respectively.

Study-wide conclusions, independent of this receptor: Because no day 14 peak-response samples were available, the repertoires could be characterized only after the peak T cell response. Nearly half of unique spike-specific TCRs reportedly recognized epitopes outside regions mutated in the B.1.351 and B.1.1.7 variants. Participants were mostly white British, with more females than males. The authors suggested clonal diversity may have been underestimated. After two AZD1222 doses, spike-specific TCR breadth and depth were significantly higher than at day 0 and than in MenACWY recipients. Conclusions about previously exposed vaccinees are limited because only five to seven AZD1222 recipients were SARS-CoV-2 seropositive at baseline. In the small 56-69-year group, the increase in depth fell short of significance, most likely because of low power. Vaccine-associated CD4 TCRs spanned the whole spike protein, with dominant responses in regions 160-218 and 743-854.

The time point label of this sample denotes: about 28 days (+/-7) after the second vaccine dose. AZD1222 recipients whose second dose came at about 4 weeks and those whose second dose came at about 12 weeks were combined into one group, since spike-specific TCR depth and breadth did not differ between the two schedules. Vaccinee samples came from UK trials COV001 and COV002, including a single-blind randomized controlled phase 2/3 trial of AZD1222 (ChAdOx1 nCoV-19) in healthy adults. Trial participant PBMC samples were collected at day 0 and day 28 after the second dose for TCRbeta chain sequencing. As encoded in the germline V gene (reference sequence), CDR1 is SEHNR while CDR2 is FQNEAQ. The CDR3 covers 14 residues, taking in both the cysteine and the phenylalanine. CDR3 DNA is the only sequence kept; it has 42 bases, read in frame from the first base. The CDR3 regions of human TCRbeta chains were subjected to immunosequencing. In the original analysis: TCRs in the repertoires were compared against a reference library of SARS-CoV-2-specific TCRs that had been generated with the MIRA antigen-specificity platform. Breadth meant the fraction of unique TCRs that were SARS-CoV-2-associated, whereas depth meant the fraction of total T cells that were SARS-CoV-2-associated. Using the MIRA data, each spike-specific TCR was mapped to the spike region that the TCR reacts to and placed in a CD4 or CD8 class. Log10-transformed breadth and depth values were compared by one-way ANOVA with Sidak's multiple comparisons tests. TCRdb retrieved this table from immuneACCESS and kept in-frame rearrangements only. Not all clones are present; in checked studies, unresolved V genes account for under half, and no reason is known for the remainder. That table is the source of V, J and clone size, and D and trimming were worked out from the DNA. Present in this sample are 95,000 to 100,000 clones, around nine tenths of which were seen just once. The ten largest clones take up approximately 15% of the sample.

The sample here was peripheral blood, taken 28 days after the second AZD1222 dose. This receptor was identified in an adult who received the AZD1222 COVID-19 vaccine. The rearrangement joined TRBV7-9 to TRBJ2-7, with no confident D gene call. This receptor carries the CDR3 CASSLLTPPRKGDF. The nucleotide sequence is given as TGTGCCAGCAGCTTACTAACACCCCCACGCAAAGGAGACTTC.